This T cell receptor beta chain originates from a study of OX40 agonist ivuxolimab in advanced cancers. Study-wide context: An agonistic human IgG2 monoclonal antibody against OX40 (CD134) was given. Treatment received earlier with anti-PD-1, anti-PD-L1 or anti-CTLA-4 agents was allowed, and more than 35% had some. In three patients, partial responses were observed, one with hepatocellular carcinoma and two with cutaneous melanoma.

TCRdb's copy holds only in-frame clones and misses some; the assay was immunoSEQ multiplex PCR. Seen here are more than 55,000 clones, 75% to 90% observed once, and the top ten hold about 3.9%. The V and J ends lost 5 bases and 5 bases respectively, with 16 bases between them. CDR3 length: 15 residues. The germline gives CDR1 PRHDT, CDR2 FYEKMQ (reference sequence). Patients with autoimmune history or systemic immunosuppression were excluded. The origin of this receptor is an adult with an advanced solid tumor such as melanoma, head and neck, liver or kidney cancer. Specimen: CD4+ or CD8+ T cells sorted from blood, collected in a trial of the OX40 agonist ivuxolimab. The chain has TRBV13 and TRBJ1-3; TRBD1 might be the D (5 bases). CDR3 sequence (DNA): TGTGCCAGCAGCCCCCCGGGGCCCTTGAGAAACACCATATATTTT. This gives the protein CASSPPGPLRNTIYF.